The clone carrying this TCR beta chain was observed a single time. Produced via immunoSEQ multiplex PCR; TCRdb's table is partial and in-frame only. The sample carries over 85,000 clones, around 93% recorded once. Germline V gene sequence: CDR1 LGHNA, CDR2 YSLEER. This CDR3 has 15 amino acids. The V and J ends lost 1 base and 7 bases respectively, with 16 bases between them. This specimen belongs to a study of T cell changes during pregnancy in multiple sclerosis. The source was peripheral blood, collected in the first trimester of pregnancy. This sequence joins TRBV4-3 and TRBJ1-2; no firm D call. The TCR sequence derives from a female donor in good health, enrolled as a control in a pregnancy study. Here the CDR3 DNA reads TGCGCCAGCAGCCAAGCCCCCCTCCGGGTCGGTGGCTACACCTTC. Translation gives CASSQAPLRVGGYTF.